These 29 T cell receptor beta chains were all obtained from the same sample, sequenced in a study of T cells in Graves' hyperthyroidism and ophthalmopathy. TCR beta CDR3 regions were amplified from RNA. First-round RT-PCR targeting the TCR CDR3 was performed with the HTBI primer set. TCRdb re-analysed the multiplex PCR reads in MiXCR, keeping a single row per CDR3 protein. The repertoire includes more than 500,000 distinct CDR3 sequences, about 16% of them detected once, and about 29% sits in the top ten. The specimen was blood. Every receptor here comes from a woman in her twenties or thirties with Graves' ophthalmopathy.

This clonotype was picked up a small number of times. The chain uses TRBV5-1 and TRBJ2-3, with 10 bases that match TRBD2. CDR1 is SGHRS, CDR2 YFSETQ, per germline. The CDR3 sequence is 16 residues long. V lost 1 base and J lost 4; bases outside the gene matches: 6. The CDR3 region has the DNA TGCGCCAGCAGCTTGAGTTCTAGCGGGAGCGCAGATACGCAGTATTTT. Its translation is CASSLSSSGSADTQYF.

CDR3 region: CASRAQANSPLHF. The CDR3, as DNA: TGTGCCAGCAGAGCACAGGCTAATTCACCCCTCCACTTT. V is TRBV6-1 and J is TRBJ1-6, with D perhaps TRBD1 (5 bases). CDR1 and CDR2 (germline): MNHNS, SASEGT. The CDR3 is 13 residues long. Trimming left V 6 bases short and J 6 bases short, with 9 bases between.

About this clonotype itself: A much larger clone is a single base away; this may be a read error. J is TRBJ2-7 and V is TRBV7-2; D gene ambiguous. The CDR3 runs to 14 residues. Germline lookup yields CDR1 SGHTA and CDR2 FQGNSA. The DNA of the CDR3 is TGTGCCAGCAGCTTAGGGGGTCAGCTCTACGAGCAGCACTTC. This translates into CASSLGGQLYEQHF.

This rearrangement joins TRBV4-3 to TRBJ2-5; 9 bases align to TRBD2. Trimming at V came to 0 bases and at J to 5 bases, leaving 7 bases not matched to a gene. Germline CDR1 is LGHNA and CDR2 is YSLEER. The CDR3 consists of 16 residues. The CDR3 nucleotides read TGCGCCAGCAGCCAAGATCCGGCGGGAGGGCCGGAGACCCAGTACTTC. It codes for CASSQDPAGGPETQYF.

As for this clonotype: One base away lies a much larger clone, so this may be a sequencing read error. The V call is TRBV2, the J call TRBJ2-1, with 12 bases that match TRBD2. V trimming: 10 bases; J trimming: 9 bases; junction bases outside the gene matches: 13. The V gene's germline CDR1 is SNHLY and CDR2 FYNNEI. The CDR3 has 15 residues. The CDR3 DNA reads TGTGCCACACGCCCTAGCGGGAGGGCCATTCGTGAGCAGTTCTTC. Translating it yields CATRPSGRAIREQFF.

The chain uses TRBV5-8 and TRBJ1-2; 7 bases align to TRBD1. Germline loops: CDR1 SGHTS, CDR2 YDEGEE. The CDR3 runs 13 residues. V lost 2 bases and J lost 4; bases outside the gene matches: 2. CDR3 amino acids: CASSFRGGYGYTF. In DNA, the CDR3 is TGTGCCAGCAGCTTCAGGGGGGGCTATGGCTACACCTTC.

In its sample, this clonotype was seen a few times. Here the CDR3 reads CASSYRGLAGDTGELFF. The CDR3 nucleotides read TGTGCCAGCAGTTACCGGGGACTAGCGGGAGACACCGGGGAGCTGTTTTTT. V gene TRBV6-2 or TRBV6-3 combines with J gene TRBJ2-2, with 14 nucleotides matching TRBD2. From germline, CDR1 is MNHEY and CDR2 SVGEGT. This CDR3 comprises 17 residues. J lost 3 bases, V lost 2 bases, and 2 bases had no gene match.

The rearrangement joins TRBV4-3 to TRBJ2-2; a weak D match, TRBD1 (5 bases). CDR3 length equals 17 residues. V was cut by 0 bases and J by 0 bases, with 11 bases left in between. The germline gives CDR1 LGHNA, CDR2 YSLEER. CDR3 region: CASSQESGAANTGELFF. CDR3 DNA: TGCGCCAGCAGCCAAGAGAGTGGGGCGGCGAACACCGGGGAGCTGTTTTTT.

CDR3 sequence (DNA): TGCGCCAGCAGCTTGGGTTCTAGCGGTGGTAATGAGCAGTTCTTC. Translated, it gives CASSLGSSGGNEQFF. The chain employs TRBV5-1 and TRBJ2-1, with 7 bases fitting TRBD2. The germline V gene encodes CDR1 SGHRS and CDR2 YFSETQ. CDR3 length: 15 residues. J gave up 7 bases and V 0 bases, and 7 bases lay outside the gene matches.

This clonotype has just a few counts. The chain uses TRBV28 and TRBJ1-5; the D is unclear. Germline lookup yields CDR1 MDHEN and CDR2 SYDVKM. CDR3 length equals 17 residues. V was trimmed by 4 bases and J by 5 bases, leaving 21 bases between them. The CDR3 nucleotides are TGTGCCAGCAGTTCCGTGGTAGGGAAGCCTATGGATCAGCCCCAGCATTTT. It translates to CASSSVVGKPMDQPQHF.

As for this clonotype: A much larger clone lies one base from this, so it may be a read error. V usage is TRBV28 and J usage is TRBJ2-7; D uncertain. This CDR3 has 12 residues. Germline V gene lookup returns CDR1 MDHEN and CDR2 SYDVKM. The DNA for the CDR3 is TGTGCCAACAGTCTCCGAGTGGCCGAGCAGTACTTC. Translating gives CANSLRVAEQYF.

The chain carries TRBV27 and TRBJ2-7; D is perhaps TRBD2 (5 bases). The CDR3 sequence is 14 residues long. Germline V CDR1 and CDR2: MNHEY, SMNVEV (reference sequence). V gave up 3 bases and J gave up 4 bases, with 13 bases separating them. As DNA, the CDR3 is TGTGCCAGCAGTTTTGGCGGAGGCGTATACGAGCAGTACTTC. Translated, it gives CASSFGGGVYEQYF.

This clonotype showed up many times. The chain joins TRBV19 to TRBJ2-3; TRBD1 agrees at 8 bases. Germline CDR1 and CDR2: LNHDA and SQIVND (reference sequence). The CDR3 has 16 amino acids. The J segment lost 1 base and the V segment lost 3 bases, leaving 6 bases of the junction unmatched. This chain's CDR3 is CASSIFPGQGTDTQYF. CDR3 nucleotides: TGTGCCAGTAGTATTTTTCCGGGACAGGGCACAGATACGCAGTATTTT. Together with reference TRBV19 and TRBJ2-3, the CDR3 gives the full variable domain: DGGITQSPKYLFRKEGQNVTLSCEQNLNHDAMYWYRQDPGQGLRLIYYSQIVNDFQKGDIAEGYSVSREKKESFPLTVTSAQKNPTAFYLCASSIFPGQGTDTQYFGPGTRLTVL.

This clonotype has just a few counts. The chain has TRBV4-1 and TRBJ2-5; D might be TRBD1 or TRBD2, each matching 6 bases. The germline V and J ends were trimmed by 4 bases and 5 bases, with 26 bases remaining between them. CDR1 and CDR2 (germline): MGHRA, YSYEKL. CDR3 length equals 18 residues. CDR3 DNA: TGCGCCAGCAGCCGCACAGGGCCGGGGGAAGGAGAGTGGGAGACCCAGTACTTC. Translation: CASSRTGPGEGEWETQYF.

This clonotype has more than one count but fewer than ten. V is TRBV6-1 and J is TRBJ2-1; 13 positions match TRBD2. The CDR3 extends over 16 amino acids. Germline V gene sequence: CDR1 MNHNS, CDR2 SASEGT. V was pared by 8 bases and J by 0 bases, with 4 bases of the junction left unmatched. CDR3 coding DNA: TGTGCCAGCCGACTAGCGGGAGGTTCCTCCTACAATGAGCAGTTCTTC. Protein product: CASRLAGGSSYNEQFF.

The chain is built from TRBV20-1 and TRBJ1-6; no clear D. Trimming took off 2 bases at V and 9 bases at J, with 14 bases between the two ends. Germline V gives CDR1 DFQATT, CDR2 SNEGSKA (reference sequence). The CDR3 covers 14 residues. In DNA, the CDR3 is TGCAGTGCTAGACCCGGGTCAGGAGTTTCACCCCTCCACTTT. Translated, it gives CSARPGSGVSPLHF.

The CDR3 protein is CASTNSEEQFF. The DNA for the CDR3 is TGTGCCAGTACTAACTCCGAGGAGCAGTTCTTC. This sequence joins TRBV19 and TRBJ2-1; D is unclear. CDR3 size: 11 residues. Between the trimmed V and J ends, which lost 7 bases and 10 bases, there was a span of 11 bases. Germline-derived CDR1 and CDR2 are LNHDA and SQIVND (reference sequence).

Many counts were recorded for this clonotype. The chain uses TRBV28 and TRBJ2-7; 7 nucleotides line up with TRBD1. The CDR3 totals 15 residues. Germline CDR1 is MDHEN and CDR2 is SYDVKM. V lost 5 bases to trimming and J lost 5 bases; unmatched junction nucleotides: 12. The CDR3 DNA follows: TGTGCCAGCAGTCCCCCCCGGGACAGTCAGCACGAGCAGTACTTC. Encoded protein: CASSPPRDSQHEQYF.

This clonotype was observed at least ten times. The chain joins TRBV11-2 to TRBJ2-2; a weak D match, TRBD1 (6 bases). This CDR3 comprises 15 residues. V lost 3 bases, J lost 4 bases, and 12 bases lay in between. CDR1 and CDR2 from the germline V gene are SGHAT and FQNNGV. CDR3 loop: CASSFLGQITGELFF. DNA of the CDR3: TGTGCCAGCAGCTTCCTCGGACAGATCACCGGGGAGCTGTTTTTT.

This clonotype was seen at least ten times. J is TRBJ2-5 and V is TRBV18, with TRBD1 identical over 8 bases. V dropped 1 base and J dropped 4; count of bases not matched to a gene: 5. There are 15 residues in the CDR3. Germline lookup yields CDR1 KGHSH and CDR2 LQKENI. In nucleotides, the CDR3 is TGTGCCAGCTCACCACTGGCAGGGGGCGCAGAGACCCAGTACTTC. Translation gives CASSPLAGGAETQYF.

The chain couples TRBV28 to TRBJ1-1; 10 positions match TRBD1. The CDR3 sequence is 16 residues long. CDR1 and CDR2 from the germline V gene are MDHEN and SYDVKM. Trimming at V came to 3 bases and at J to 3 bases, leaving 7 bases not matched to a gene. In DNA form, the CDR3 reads TGTGCCAGCAGTTTGGGGACAGGGGCCCGGGACACTGAAGCTTTCTTT. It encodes CASSLGTGARDTEAFF.

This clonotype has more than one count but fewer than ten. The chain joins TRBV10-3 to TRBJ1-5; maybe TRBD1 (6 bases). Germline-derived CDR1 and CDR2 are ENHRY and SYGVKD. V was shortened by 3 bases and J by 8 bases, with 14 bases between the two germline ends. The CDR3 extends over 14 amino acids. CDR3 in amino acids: CAISEQGSNKPQHF. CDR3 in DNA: TGTGCCATCAGTGAACAGGGATCGAATAAGCCCCAGCATTTT.

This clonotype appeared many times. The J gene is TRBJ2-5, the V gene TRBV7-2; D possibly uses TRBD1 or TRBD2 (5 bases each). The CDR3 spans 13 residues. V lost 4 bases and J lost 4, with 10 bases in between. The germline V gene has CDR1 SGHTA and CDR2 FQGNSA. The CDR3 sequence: CASSYGTAETQYF. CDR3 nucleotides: TGTGCCAGCAGCTACGGGACCGCAGAGACCCAGTACTTC.

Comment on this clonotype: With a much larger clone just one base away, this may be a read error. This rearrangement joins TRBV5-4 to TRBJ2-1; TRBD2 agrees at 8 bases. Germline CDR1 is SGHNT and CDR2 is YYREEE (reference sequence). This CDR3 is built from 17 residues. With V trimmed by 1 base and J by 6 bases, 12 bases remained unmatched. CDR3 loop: CASSLSPGRGNSNEQFF. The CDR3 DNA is TGTGCCAGCAGCTTGAGTCCCGGGAGGGGAAACAGCAATGAGCAGTTCTTC. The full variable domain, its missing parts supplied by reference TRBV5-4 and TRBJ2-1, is ETGVTQSPTHLIKTRGQQVTLRCSSQSGHNTVSWYQQALGQGPQFIFQYYREEENGRGNFPPRFSGLQFPNYSSELNVNALELDDSALYLCASSLSPGRGNSNEQFFGPGTRLTVL.

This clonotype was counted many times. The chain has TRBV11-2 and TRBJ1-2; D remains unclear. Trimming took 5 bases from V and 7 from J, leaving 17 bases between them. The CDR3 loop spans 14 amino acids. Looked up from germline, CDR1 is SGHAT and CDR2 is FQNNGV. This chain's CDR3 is CASSPRTRSSGYTF. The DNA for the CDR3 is TGTGCCAGCAGCCCTCGGACCCGGTCGAGTGGCTACACCTTC.

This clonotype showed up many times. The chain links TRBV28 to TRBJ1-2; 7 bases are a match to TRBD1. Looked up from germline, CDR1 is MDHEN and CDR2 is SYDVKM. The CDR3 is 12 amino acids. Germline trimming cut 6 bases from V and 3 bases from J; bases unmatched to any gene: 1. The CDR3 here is CASRGQHYGYTF. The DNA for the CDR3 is TGTGCCAGCAGGGGACAGCACTATGGCTACACCTTC.

For the CDR3, the DNA is TGTGCCAGCTCGGCGGGACTAACGACTGGAGAGACCCAGTACTTC. Translation: CASSAGLTTGETQYF. The chain carries TRBV6-1 and TRBJ2-5; TRBD2 matches 7 bases. Trimming took 8 bases from V and 4 from J; bases not matched to a gene: 13. The CDR3 has 15 amino acids. Germline values: CDR1 MNHNS, CDR2 SASEGT.

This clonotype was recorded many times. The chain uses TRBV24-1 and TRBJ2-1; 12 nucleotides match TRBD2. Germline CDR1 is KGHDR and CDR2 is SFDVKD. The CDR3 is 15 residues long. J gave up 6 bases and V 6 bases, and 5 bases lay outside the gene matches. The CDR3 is CATSPTSGRGNEQFF. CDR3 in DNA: TGTGCCACCAGTCCGACTAGCGGGAGAGGCAATGAGCAGTTCTTC.

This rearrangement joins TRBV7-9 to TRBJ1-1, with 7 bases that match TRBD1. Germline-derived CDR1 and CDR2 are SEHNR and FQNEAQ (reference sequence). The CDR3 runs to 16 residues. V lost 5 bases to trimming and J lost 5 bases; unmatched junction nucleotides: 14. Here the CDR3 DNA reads TGTGCCAGCAGCCTTAGGCCCGGGACAGAAAGGACTGAAGCTTTCTTT. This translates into CASSLRPGTERTEAFF.